This T cell receptor beta chain was documented in a study of OX40 agonist ivuxolimab in advanced cancers. General observations from the study: The antigen specificity of the peripheral T cells (those that were expanded) was not determined.

The CDR3 is 16 amino acids. The junction had 11 bases not matched to a gene; V was cut back by 3 bases and J by 5 bases. CDR1 is LNHDA, CDR2 SQIVND, per germline (reference sequence). Notes on this clone: Antigen: not known.

Clones were sequenced by immunoSEQ multiplex PCR, and TCRdb holds only the in-frame ones, with some missing. The sample has approximately 54,000 clones, approximately 89% seen once. The sample here was CD4+ or CD8+ T cells sorted from blood, taken in a trial of the OX40 agonist ivuxolimab. This receptor was obtained from an adult with an advanced solid tumor such as melanoma, head and neck, liver or kidney cancer. The rearrangement links TRBV19 to TRBJ1-1, with 8 bases that match TRBD1. The CDR3: CASSMELGRGPTEAFF. The CDR3 nucleotides are TGTGCCAGTAGTATGGAGTTGGGCAGGGGGCCGACTGAAGCTTTCTTT.